This T cell receptor beta chain was recorded in a study of cytomegalovirus exposure and HLA in healthy donors. CDR1 SGHDT and CDR2 YYEEEE come from the germline V gene. CDR3 length: 14 residues. The V end lost 4 bases, the J end lost 4 bases, and 14 bases lay between the germline ends. Vbeta (60) and Jbeta (13) primers were used in the PCR. TCRdb's copy holds only in-frame clones and misses some; the assay was immunoSEQ multiplex PCR. The sample contains around 100,000 clones, 67% of which appear only once. This sequence originates from a man aged 25 to 40 in good health and CMV-seronegative. The chain is built from TRBV5-6 and TRBJ1-2; D unresolved. The sequenced sample consisted of PBMCs. The CDR3, as DNA: TGTGCCAGCAGCCCCGGACCCGGAGGCTATGGCTACACCTTC. It specifies CASSPGPGGYGYTF.